This T cell receptor (beta chain) came from a study of T cells in Graves' hyperthyroidism and ophthalmopathy (dated by TCRdb to the late 2010s). Context from the whole study: Peripheral blood was sampled at the time of initial diagnosis, prior to any treatment. To identify TCR V-J signatures that set the groups apart, the researchers used a discovery cohort of 100 patients, made up of under 50 with Graves' ophthalmopathy and some 58 with stable Graves' hyperthyroidism. An independent validation cohort of fewer than 20 hyperthyroidism patients and 17 patients who later progressed to ophthalmopathy tested prospective prediction of ophthalmopathy. For training and testing, the 100 patients in the discovery cohort were randomly divided in a 7:3 ratio. In addition, the study compared T-cell repertoires in thyroid tissue and in blood from roughly 6 Graves' hyperthyroidism patients. After blood sampling, hyperthyroidism patients were treated with methimazole at a starting dose of 30 mg daily, and ophthalmopathy patients were treated with high-dose intravenous methylprednisolone. TCR Vbeta CDR3 sequencing of 120 to 150 peripheral blood samples (43 ophthalmopathy, approximately 80 hyperthyroidism and 17 progressor patients) is reported in the paper.

This clonotype was detected many times. The antigen it binds to is not known. Base qualities were left out, and no much larger clone turns up one base away. The cysteine opens and the phenylalanine closes a CDR3 of 15 amino acids. Only the CDR3 DNA is retained, 45 bases long and in frame from the first base. The germline V gene provides CDR1 SGHAT and CDR2 FQNNGV. After removal of 1 base from V and 6 bases from J, the junction retains 6 bases not matched to a gene. Hyperthyroidism patients were aged 18 to 65 years and newly diagnosed, with disease duration of less than 2 months. Patients with uncontrolled infections, other autoimmune diseases, pregnancy or lactation were excluded. Diagnoses were based on clinical symptoms, serum thyroxine and TRAb, thyroid ultrasound and orbital computed tomography. Blood from progressor patients was collected at the time of first diagnosis with hyperthyroidism, before any ophthalmopathy symptoms had appeared. PBMCs were isolated from 8 to 10 ml of fresh peripheral blood by Ficoll-Paque density gradient centrifugation. Progressor patients were defined as those initially diagnosed with Graves' hyperthyroidism in whom ophthalmopathy developed during follow-up. Trizol reagent was used to extract total RNA, and RNA quality was then checked on an Agilent 2100 Bioanalyzer.

The TCR beta CDR3 regions were amplified from RNA transcripts. The first round of RT-PCR for the TCR CDR3 was performed with the HTBI primer set and the Qiagen OneStep RT-PCR kit. A second multiplex PCR round built the libraries, followed by size selection and purification. Sequencing of the libraries was done on an Illumina HiSeq2000 using paired-end 100 bp reads. Per the original workflow: SOAPnuke was used to process the raw data, with reads discarded if the reads contained adapters or uncalled bases, had a mean Phred below 15, or lacked an exact constant-primer or identifier match. COPE v1.2.5 was used to merge the high-quality paired reads, and each unique nucleotide sequence was defined as a clonotype. Clonotypes were aligned to IMGT TRBV, TRBD and TRBJ reference segments using MiTCR v1.1. Only V-J combinations with frequency above 0.0001, covering about 99% of repertoires, were analysed. The TCS score was defined as F50 (clonal expansion) divided by E x V (chaos), with BLOSUM62-based TCRdist calculated between CDR3 peptides within each V-J. Welch's t-statistics and random forest reduced just over 500 V-J features to 13, which were used in a naive Bayes classifier (R e1071). Through fastp at Q25 and MiXCR, TCRdb rebuilt clones from the public reads, retaining in-frame beta chains. Every CDR3 protein is listed once, alongside the most common genes and DNA of its rows. The V and J calls were not made by the authors but by TCRdb's processing. The sample records a few hundred thousand distinct CDR3 sequences, roughly 13% of which are singletons. About 5.8% of the sample rests with the top ten.

The investigation overall reported the following: During validation, the model predicted progression to ophthalmopathy a median of about 5.9 months ahead of onset, with more than 55% sensitivity and more than 72% specificity. No statistical method was used to fix the sample size in advance, and group allocation was not hidden from the investigators. Ophthalmopathy was separated from stable hyperthyroidism by a 13 V-J signature model, with 85% to 90% sensitivity and roughly 84% specificity obtained in cross-validation and 80%/75% obtained in testing. Most expanded thyroid clonotypes (frequency above 0.001) were also detected in blood, suggesting blood repertoires may reflect thyroid immune responses.

The rearranged segments are TRBV11-2 and TRBJ2-1; the central 7 bases match TRBD2. Source material: blood. The TCR sequence derives from a woman in her thirties with Graves' hyperthyroidism that later progressed to Graves' ophthalmopathy. The CDR3 region has the sequence CASSLGLADSNEQFF. The DNA sequence is as follows: TGTGCCAGCAGCTTAGGTCTAGCGGACTCCAATGAGCAGTTCTTC.